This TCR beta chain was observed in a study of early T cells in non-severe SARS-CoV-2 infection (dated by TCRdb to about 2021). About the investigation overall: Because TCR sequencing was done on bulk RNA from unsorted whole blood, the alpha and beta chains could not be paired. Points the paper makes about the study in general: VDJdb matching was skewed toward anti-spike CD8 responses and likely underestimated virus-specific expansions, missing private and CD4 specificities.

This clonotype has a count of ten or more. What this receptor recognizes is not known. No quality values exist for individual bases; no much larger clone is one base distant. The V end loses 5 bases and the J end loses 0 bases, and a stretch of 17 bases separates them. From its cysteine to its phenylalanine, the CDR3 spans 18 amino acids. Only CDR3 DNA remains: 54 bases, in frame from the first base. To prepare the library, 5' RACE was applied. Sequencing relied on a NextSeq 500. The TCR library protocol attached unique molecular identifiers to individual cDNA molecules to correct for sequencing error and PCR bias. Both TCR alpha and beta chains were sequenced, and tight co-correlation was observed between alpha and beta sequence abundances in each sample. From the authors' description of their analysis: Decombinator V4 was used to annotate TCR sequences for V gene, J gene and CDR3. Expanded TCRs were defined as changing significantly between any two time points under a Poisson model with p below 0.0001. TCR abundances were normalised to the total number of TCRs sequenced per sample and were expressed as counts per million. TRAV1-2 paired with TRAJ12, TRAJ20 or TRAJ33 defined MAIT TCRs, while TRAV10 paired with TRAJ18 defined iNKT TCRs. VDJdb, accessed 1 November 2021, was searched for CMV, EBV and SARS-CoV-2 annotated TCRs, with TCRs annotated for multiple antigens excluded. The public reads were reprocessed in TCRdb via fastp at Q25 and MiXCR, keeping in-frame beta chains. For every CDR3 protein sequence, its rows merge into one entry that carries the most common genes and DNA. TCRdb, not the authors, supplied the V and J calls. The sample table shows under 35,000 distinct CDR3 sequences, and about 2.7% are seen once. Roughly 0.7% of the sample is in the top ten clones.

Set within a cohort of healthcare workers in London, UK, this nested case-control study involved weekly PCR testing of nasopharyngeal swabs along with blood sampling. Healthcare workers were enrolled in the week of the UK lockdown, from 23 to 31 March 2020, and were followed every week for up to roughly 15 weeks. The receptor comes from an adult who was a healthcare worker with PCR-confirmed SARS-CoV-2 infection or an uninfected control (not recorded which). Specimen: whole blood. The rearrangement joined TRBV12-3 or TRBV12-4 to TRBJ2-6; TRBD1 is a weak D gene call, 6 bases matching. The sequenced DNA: TGTGCCAGCAGTCCCCAAAGTGGCAGGGGCTCTGGGGCCAACGTCCTGACTTTC. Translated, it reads CASSPQSGRGSGANVLTF.